A selection of T cell receptor beta chains follows, all from one sample in a study of cytomegalovirus exposure and HLA in healthy donors. Using immunoSEQ multiplex PCR, the repertoire was profiled, and TCRdb retains in-frame clones only, with some absent. The sample has some 150,000 clones, roughly three quarters seen once; the top ten hold about 9.9%. The sample consisted of PBMCs. The receptors come from a young man in good health and CMV-seropositive. CDR3s include the opening cysteine and the closing phenylalanine or tryptophan. The order of the fields is V gene, J gene, D gene, clone size, CDR3 protein, CDR3 DNA. D genes are given only for firm matches. Clone size is given for some rows only: seen once, a few or many times, or a class if the clone is expanded.

V: TRBV18
J: TRBJ2-7
D: -
size: -
CDR3: CASSPPLSSYEQYF
DNA: TGTGCCAGCTCACCACCGCTGAGCTCCTACGAGCAGTACTTC

V: TRBV9
J: TRBJ1-6
D: -
size: -
CDR3: CASSFQLGSPLHF
DNA: TGTGCCAGCAGCTTTCAATTGGGCTCACCCCTCCACTTT

V: TRBV29-1
J: TRBJ1-1
D: -
size: -
CDR3: CSVLPDGGDGAFF
DNA: TGCAGCGTCCTCCCCGATGGGGGGGATGGGGCTTTCTTT

V: TRBV27
J: TRBJ2-5
D: -
size: -
CDR3: CASSPRQAQETQYF
DNA: TGTGCCAGCAGTCCCCGACAGGCTCAAGAGACCCAGTACTTC

V: TRBV4-1
J: TRBJ2-5
D: -
size: -
CDR3: CASSRVIGEPQYF
DNA: TGCGCCAGCAGCCGCGTGATCGGGGAGCCCCAGTACTTC

V: TRBV7-2
J: TRBJ1-1
D: -
size: -
CDR3: CASSLARLRQVQHENTEAFF
DNA: TGTGCCAGCAGCTTAGCCCGATTAAGGCAGGTTCAACACGAGAACACTGAAGCTTTCTTT

V: TRBV6-6
J: TRBJ1-2
D: TRBD1
size: -
CDR3: CASSYTDRGQDGYTF
DNA: TGTGCCAGCAGTTACACAGACAGGGGGCAAGATGGCTACACCTTC

V: TRBV7-9
J: TRBJ2-2
D: TRBD1
size: -
CDR3: CASSRKGQGRPTNTGELFF
DNA: TGTGCCAGCAGCCGAAAGGGACAGGGGAGACCCACGAACACCGGGGAGCTGTTTTTT

V: TRBV29-1
J: TRBJ2-5
D: -
size: -
CDR3: CSVDPGLSSQETQYF
DNA: TGCAGCGTTGACCCGGGGTTATCCAGTCAAGAGACCCAGTACTTC

V: TRBV27
J: TRBJ2-7
D: TRBD2
size: -
CDR3: CASSLHRRSSGRADEQYF
DNA: TGTGCCAGCAGTTTACATCGAAGGTCTAGCGGGAGGGCCGACGAGCAGTACTTC

V: TRBV5-4
J: TRBJ2-1
D: -
size: -
CDR3: CASSSLLYNEQFF
DNA: TGTGCCAGCAGCTCTTTATTATACAATGAGCAGTTCTTC

V: TRBV30
J: TRBJ2-2
D: TRBD2
size: -
CDR3: CAWNPLAGSIGELFF
DNA: TGTGCCTGGAACCCACTAGCGGGGAGTATCGGGGAGCTGTTTTTT

V: TRBV5-1
J: TRBJ1-2
D: TRBD1
size: -
CDR3: CASSLGQGATGYTF
DNA: TGCGCCAGCAGCTTGGGCCAGGGGGCGACTGGCTACACCTTC

V: TRBV7-8
J: TRBJ1-5
D: TRBD1
size: -
CDR3: CASSLGTGGHQPQHF
DNA: TGTGCCAGCAGCTTAGGGACAGGGGGACATCAGCCCCAGCATTTT

V: TRBV27
J: TRBJ1-6
D: -
size: once
CDR3: CASREVYGSYNSPLHF
DNA: TGTGCCAGCAGAGAAGTTTACGGTTCCTATAATTCACCCCTCCACTTT

V: TRBV30
J: TRBJ2-4
D: -
size: -
CDR3: CAWRSRAKNIQYF
DNA: TGTGCCTGGAGGTCCCGGGCCAAAAACATTCAGTACTTC

V: TRBV7-9
J: TRBJ1-2
D: -
size: -
CDR3: CASSLQQRGEYGYTF
DNA: TGTGCCAGCAGCTTACAACAGCGGGGGGAGTATGGCTACACCTTC

V: TRBV19
J: TRBJ2-1
D: TRBD2
size: -
CDR3: CASMDRTSGSRRNEQFF
DNA: TGTGCCAGTATGGACCGGACTAGCGGGAGTCGCAGGAATGAGCAGTTCTTC

V: TRBV6-6
J: TRBJ1-2
D: TRBD1
size: few
CDR3: CASTGQGGNYGYTF
DNA: TGTGCCAGCACCGGACAGGGAGGAAACTATGGCTACACCTTC

V: TRBV7-3
J: TRBJ2-2
D: -
size: -
CDR3: CASSPRGDRSGELFF
DNA: TGTGCCAGCAGCCCCCGGGGAGACCGAAGCGGGGAGCTGTTTTTT

V: TRBV7-9
J: TRBJ1-2
D: -
size: -
CDR3: CASNKGAADPSYGYTF
DNA: TGTGCCAGCAACAAAGGGGCGGCAGATCCGTCCTATGGCTACACCTTC

V: TRBV10-3
J: TRBJ2-1
D: -
size: few
CDR3: CAIRSLDNEQFF
DNA: TGTGCCATCAGATCACTAGACAATGAGCAGTTCTTC

V: TRBV30
J: TRBJ2-3
D: -
size: -
CDR3: CAWKQEISTDTQYF
DNA: TGTGCCTGGAAACAGGAGATTAGCACAGATACGCAGTATTTT

V: TRBV5-6
J: TRBJ1-1
D: TRBD1
size: -
CDR3: CASSLAGQITMNTEAFF
DNA: TGTGCCAGCAGCTTGGCGGGACAGATAACCATGAACACTGAAGCTTTCTTT

V: TRBV10-3
J: TRBJ1-2
D: TRBD1
size: -
CDR3: CATEDRDHGYTF
DNA: TGTGCCACCGAAGACAGGGACCATGGCTACACCTTC

V: TRBV30
J: TRBJ1-2
D: TRBD1
size: -
CDR3: CAWRWETGSRGYTF
DNA: TGTGCCTGGAGATGGGAGACAGGGTCTAGGGGCTACACCTTC

V: TRBV4-2
J: TRBJ1-1
D: -
size: -
CDR3: CASSQDPVQGDEAFF
DNA: TGTGCCAGCAGCCAAGATCCGGTACAGGGAGACGAAGCTTTCTTT

V: TRBV6-1
J: TRBJ1-2
D: -
size: few
CDR3: CASSEAVGSGANYGYTF
DNA: TGTGCCAGCAGTGAAGCAGTTGGTAGTGGAGCTAACTATGGCTACACCTTC

V: TRBV28
J: TRBJ1-1
D: -
size: -
CDR3: CASIRTPMNTEAFF
DNA: TGTGCCAGCATCCGGACACCCATGAACACTGAAGCTTTCTTT

V: TRBV6-5
J: TRBJ1-3
D: -
size: -
CDR3: CASSVGGTGNTIYF
DNA: TGTGCCAGCAGTGTGGGGGGTACTGGAAACACCATATATTTT

V: TRBV7-3
J: TRBJ2-3
D: TRBD2
size: -
CDR3: CASSPGLAGGTDTQYF
DNA: TGTGCCAGCAGCCCCGGACTAGCGGGGGGCACAGATACGCAGTATTTT

V: TRBV5-1
J: TRBJ2-7
D: TRBD2
size: -
CDR3: CASSLGPLAGGSDEQYF
DNA: TGCGCCAGCAGCTTGGGACCTCTAGCGGGAGGTTCGGACGAGCAGTACTTC

V: TRBV19
J: TRBJ2-1
D: TRBD2
size: -
CDR3: CASSARTSGRSNEQFF
DNA: TGTGCCAGTAGTGCAAGGACTAGCGGGAGGAGCAATGAGCAGTTCTTC

V: TRBV29-1
J: TRBJ2-7
D: -
size: -
CDR3: CSVVLADVGDYEQYF
DNA: TGCAGCGTTGTACTAGCTGATGTAGGGGACTACGAGCAGTACTTC